Listed below are T cell receptor beta chains from one sample, sequenced in a study of blood T cell repertoires in COVID-19. The method was immunoSEQ multiplex PCR; TCRdb's version includes in-frame clones alone and lacks a portion of them. There are about 400,000 clones in the sample; around 92% occur only once, and about 1.7% lies in the top ten. The sequencing input was PBMCs or T cells enriched from blood (not recorded which). Every receptor here comes from a woman in her twenties or thirties who had recovered from COVID-19. The CDR3 runs from the conserved cysteine through the conserved F or W. The D gene is left open where the match is weak. Clone size appears in some rows only: once, few, many, or a class for an expanded clone.

v_call	cdr3_length	d_call	clone_size	j_call	cdr3_nt	cdr3_aa
TRBV7-2	16	TRBD1	.	TRBJ1-6	TGTGCCAGCAGCTTTAGGTCCGGGACAGGGGTTTCACCCCTCCACTTT	CASSFRSGTGVSPLHF
TRBV27	17	TRBD1	.	TRBJ1-5	TGTGCCAGCAGTTTACGGTCGGAGGGGGCAACGAATCAGCCCCAGCATTTT	CASSLRSEGATNQPQHF
TRBV27	13	.	.	TRBJ1-5	TGTGCCAGCAGTTTTGGGGGGAATCAGCCCCAGCATTTT	CASSFGGNQPQHF
TRBV14	15	.	once	TRBJ2-3	TGTGCCAGCAGCCACGGGATTTCTAGCACAGATACGCAGTATTTT	CASSHGISSTDTQYF
TRBV5-1	13	.	.	TRBJ2-1	TGCGCCAGCAGCGGCGGACTGAACAATGAGCAGTTCTTC	CASSGGLNNEQFF
TRBV4-1	13	.	.	TRBJ1-1	TGCGCCAGCAGCCCCCCGGGGAACACTGAAGCTTTCTTT	CASSPPGNTEAFF
TRBV28	13	TRBD1	.	TRBJ1-5	TGTGCCAGCAGGGACAGGGGACATCAGCCCCAGCATTTT	CASRDRGHQPQHF
TRBV30	13	.	few	TRBJ1-5	TGTGCCTGGAGTGTACAAAGCGGAGGGCCCCAGCATTTT	CAWSVQSGGPQHF
TRBV11-2	16	.	.	TRBJ2-6	TGTGCCAGCAGCTTAAACATTAACTCTGGGGCCAACGTCCTGACTTTC	CASSLNINSGANVLTF
TRBV11-3	16	.	.	TRBJ2-3	TGTGCCAGCAGCTTAGCGCACGGGAGTAGCACAGATACGCAGTATTTT	CASSLAHGSSTDTQYF
TRBV10-3	12	.	.	TRBJ1-5	TGTGCCATCTCGACAGCCAATCAGCCCCAGCATTTT	CAISTANQPQHF
TRBV27	14	.	.	TRBJ1-5	TGTGCCAGCAGACTCGGCGGGGGACATCAGCCCCAGCATTTT	CASRLGGGHQPQHF
TRBV18	16	TRBD1	.	TRBJ1-5	TGTGCCAGCTCACGGTTAGGCAGGGGGCAGGGTCAGCCCCAGCATTTT	CASSRLGRGQGQPQHF
TRBV18	16	.	.	TRBJ1-2	TGTGCCAGCTCACCTTATAACAGCGGGGAGGACTATGGCTACACCTTC	CASSPYNSGEDYGYTF
TRBV19	12	.	.	TRBJ2-1	TGTGCCAGTAGTTTACTGTACAATGAGCAGTTCTTC	CASSLLYNEQFF
TRBV12-5	16	.	few	TRBJ1-3	TGTGCTAGTGGATTCCGGGACACCAGCTCTGGAAACACCATATATTTT	CASGFRDTSSGNTIYF
TRBV6-2/TRBV6-3	15	TRBD1	.	TRBJ2-1	TGTGCCAGCAGTTTCAGGACAGGGTGGGGGAATGAGCAGTTCTTC	CASSFRTGWGNEQFF
TRBV7-3	15	TRBD2	.	TRBJ2-3	TGTGCCAGCAGCCTGGGACTAGCGGGACCAGATACGCAGTATTTT	CASSLGLAGPDTQYF
TRBV6-1	13	.	few	TRBJ1-1	TGTGCCAGCAGTGAAAAGAGAGGCACGGGGGCTTTCTTT	CASSEKRGTGAFF
TRBV5-4	18	TRBD1	.	TRBJ1-4	TGTGCCAGCAGCCTTCCGGACCCAACAGGGGGCCGTAATGAAAAACTGTTTTTT	CASSLPDPTGGRNEKLFF
TRBV5-1	17	TRBD2	.	TRBJ2-7	TGCGCCAGCAGCCGCGCGCATCAGAGCGGGAGGGCCAACGAGCAGTACTTC	CASSRAHQSGRANEQYF
TRBV5-6	15	.	.	TRBJ2-3	TGTGCCAGCAGCTTGGAGGTGGGAGCAGGAGATACGCAGTATTTT	CASSLEVGAGDTQYF
TRBV29-1	15	TRBD1	.	TRBJ1-2	TGCAGCGTTGAAGATAGGGGGACAGGCCTTCGGGGCTACACCTTC	CSVEDRGTGLRGYTF
TRBV19	15	.	.	TRBJ1-5	TGTGCCAGTAGTGGACCGGGGATGAGCAATCAGCCCCAGCATTTT	CASSGPGMSNQPQHF
TRBV7-9	15	.	.	TRBJ2-1	TGTGCCAGCAGTCTCACCGGGACTGGATACAATGAGCAGTTCTTC	CASSLTGTGYNEQFF
TRBV2	16	.	.	TRBJ2-2	TGTGCCAGCAGTGAGAATCTTGAGGGAACGAAAAGGGAGCTGTTTTTT	CASSENLEGTKRELFF
TRBV3-1/TRBV3-2	17	.	.	TRBJ1-1	TGTGCCAGCAGCCCCCATTCCAGGACAGACCTGAACACTGAAGCTTTCTTT	CASSPHSRTDLNTEAFF
TRBV5-6	15	.	.	TRBJ2-3	TGTGCCAGCAGCTTGTTGGGGGCTAGCACAGATACGCAGTATTTT	CASSLLGASTDTQYF
TRBV29-1	16	TRBD1	.	TRBJ1-1	TGCAGCGTTTTCATAAAGACAGGGGGCGCGGCCACTGAAGCTTTCTTT	CSVFIKTGGAATEAFF
TRBV20-1	15	TRBD2	.	TRBJ2-1	TGCAGTGCTAGTTGGGGGCTAGCGGGAGGTCATGAGCAGTTCTTC	CSASWGLAGGHEQFF
TRBV5-6	17	.	.	TRBJ1-6	TGTGCCAGCAGCTTGATCAGGGGCCGGTCGGAAAATTCACCCCTCCACTTT	CASSLIRGRSENSPLHF
TRBV30	10	.	once	TRBJ1-1	TGTGCCTGCTTCGTGACTGAAGCTTTCTTT	CACFVTEAFF
TRBV18	14	TRBD1	once	TRBJ1-3	TGTGCCAGCTCACCAACAGGGGATGGAAACACCATATATTTT	CASSPTGDGNTIYF
TRBV5-5	15	.	few	TRBJ1-2	TGTGCCAGCAGCTCCGGGCAGGGGCTTTCGGTTGGCTACACCTTC	CASSSGQGLSVGYTF
TRBV11-2	15	.	.	TRBJ1-6	TGTGCCAGCAGCTCAGCGGGCGGACTAAATTCACCCCTCCACTTT	CASSSAGGLNSPLHF
TRBV24-1	16	.	few	TRBJ1-5	TGTGCCACCAGTGACCCGGTAGAGGCTAGCAATCAGCCCCAGCATTTT	CATSDPVEASNQPQHF
TRBV20-1	11	.	.	TRBJ2-5	TGCAGTGCCAGGAAGAAAGAGACCCAGTACTTC	CSARKKETQYF
TRBV7-7	16	TRBD2	.	TRBJ2-5	TGTGCCAGCAGCTTATGGCGGGAGGGGGGGAAAGAGACCCAGTACTTC	CASSLWREGGKETQYF
TRBV29-1	12	.	.	TRBJ2-7	TGCAGCGTTGAAGACGACACCTACGAGCAGTACTTC	CSVEDDTYEQYF
TRBV27	15	TRBD1	.	TRBJ1-1	TGTGCCAGCAGATCAGGGGACAGGGCGTACACTGAAGCTTTCTTT	CASRSGDRAYTEAFF
TRBV27	14	.	.	TRBJ2-7	TGTGCCAGCAGTCCCCATCCTAATAACTACGAGCAGTACTTC	CASSPHPNNYEQYF
TRBV11-2	12	.	.	TRBJ1-1	TGTGCCAGCAGCTTAGACCGGGAGTGGGCTTTCTTT	CASSLDREWAFF
TRBV11-2	14	.	.	TRBJ2-3	TGTGCCAGCAGCCGCGGGGGCCGCACAGATACGCAGTATTTT	CASSRGGRTDTQYF
TRBV30	14	.	.	TRBJ2-5	TGTGCCTGGAGTGCCCCCATGTCCCAAGAGACCCAGTACTTC	CAWSAPMSQETQYF
TRBV2	13	.	.	TRBJ2-1	TGTGCCAGCAGTGACAGGCGATACAATGAGCAGTTCTTC	CASSDRRYNEQFF
TRBV5-4	15	TRBD2	.	TRBJ2-3	TGTGCCAGCAGCGCGGGGGGGCAGAGGGGCGATACGCAGTATTTT	CASSAGGQRGDTQYF
TRBV6-5	14	.	.	TRBJ2-1	TGTGCCAGCAGCACCGGGACTTATTACAATGAGCAGTTCTTC	CASSTGTYYNEQFF
TRBV7-9	13	.	.	TRBJ1-3	TGTGCCAGCAGCGCAGGGCCCGGAAACACCATATATTTT	CASSAGPGNTIYF
TRBV4-1	12	.	.	TRBJ2-2	TGCGCCAGCAGCCATCTGACCGGGGAGCTGTTTTTT	CASSHLTGELFF
TRBV5-8	16	.	.	TRBJ1-5	TGTGCCAGCAGCTTGTACAGGCTTGCGAGCAATCAGCCCCAGCATTTT	CASSLYRLASNQPQHF
TRBV19	13	.	.	TRBJ1-1	TGTGCCAGTAGCCACAGGGAGAACACTGAAGCTTTCTTT	CASSHRENTEAFF
TRBV30	16	TRBD1	.	TRBJ1-6	TGTGCCTGGAGTTCCACCCGACAGGGCTATAATTCACCCCTCCACTTT	CAWSSTRQGYNSPLHF